This T cell receptor beta chain was sequenced during a study of blood T cells in healthy people across ages. The CDR3 extends over 16 amino acids. Germline lookup yields CDR1 DFQATT and CDR2 SNEGSKA (reference sequence). With 3 bases clipped from V and 4 bases from J, the junction kept 11 bases outside the gene matches. Using a J-beta primer mix together with a sample-barcoded 5' primer, a second PCR was run for roughly 6 to 11 cycles. Via MiXCR, TCRdb re-called the 5' RACE reads, giving one row per CDR3 protein. The sample records over a million distinct CDR3 sequences, roughly 40% being singletons.

The V gene is TRBV20-1, the J gene TRBJ2-1, with TRBD2 identical over 8 bases. This clonotype originated in a woman in her late teens or twenties in good health. Sequencing was carried out using blood. This chain's CDR3 is CSARDPGGLGYNEQFF. CDR3 in DNA: TGCAGTGCTAGGGACCCGGGGGGGCTCGGTTACAATGAGCAGTTCTTC.